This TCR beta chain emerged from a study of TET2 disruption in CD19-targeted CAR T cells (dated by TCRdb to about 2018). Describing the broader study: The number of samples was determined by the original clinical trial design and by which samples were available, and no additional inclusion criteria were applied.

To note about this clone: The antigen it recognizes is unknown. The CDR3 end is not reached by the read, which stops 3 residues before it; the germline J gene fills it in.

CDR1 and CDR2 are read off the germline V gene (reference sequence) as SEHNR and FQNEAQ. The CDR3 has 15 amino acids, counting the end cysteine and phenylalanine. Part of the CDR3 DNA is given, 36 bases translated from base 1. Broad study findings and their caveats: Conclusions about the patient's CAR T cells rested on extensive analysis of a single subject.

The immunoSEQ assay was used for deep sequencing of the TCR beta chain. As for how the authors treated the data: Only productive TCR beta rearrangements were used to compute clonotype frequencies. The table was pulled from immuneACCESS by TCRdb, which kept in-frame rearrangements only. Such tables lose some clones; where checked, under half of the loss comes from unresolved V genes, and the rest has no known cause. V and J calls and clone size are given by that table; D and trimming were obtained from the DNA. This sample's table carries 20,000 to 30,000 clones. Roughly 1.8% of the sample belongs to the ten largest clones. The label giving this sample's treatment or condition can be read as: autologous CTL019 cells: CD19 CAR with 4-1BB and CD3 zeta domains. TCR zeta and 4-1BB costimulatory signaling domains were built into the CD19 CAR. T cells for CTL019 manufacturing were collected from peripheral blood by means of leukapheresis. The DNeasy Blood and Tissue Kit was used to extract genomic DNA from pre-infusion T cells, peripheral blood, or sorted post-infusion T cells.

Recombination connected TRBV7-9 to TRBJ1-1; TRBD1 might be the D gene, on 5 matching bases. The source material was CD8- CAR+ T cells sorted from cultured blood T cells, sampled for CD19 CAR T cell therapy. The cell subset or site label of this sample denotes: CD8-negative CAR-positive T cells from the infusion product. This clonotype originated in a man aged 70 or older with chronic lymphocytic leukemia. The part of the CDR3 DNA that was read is TGTGCCAGCAGCTTAGATACAGGCCTCAATGAAAAA. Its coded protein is CASSLDTGLNEK. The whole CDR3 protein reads CASSLDTGLNEKAFF.